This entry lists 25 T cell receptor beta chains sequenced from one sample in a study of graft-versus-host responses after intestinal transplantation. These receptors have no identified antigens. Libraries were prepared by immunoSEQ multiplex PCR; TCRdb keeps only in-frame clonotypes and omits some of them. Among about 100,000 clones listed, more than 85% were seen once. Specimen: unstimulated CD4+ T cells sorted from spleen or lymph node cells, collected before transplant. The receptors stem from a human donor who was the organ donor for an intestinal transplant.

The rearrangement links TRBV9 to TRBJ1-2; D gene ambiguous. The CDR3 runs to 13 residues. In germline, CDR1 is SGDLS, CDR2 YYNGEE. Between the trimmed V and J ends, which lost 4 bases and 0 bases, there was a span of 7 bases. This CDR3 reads CASSKIANYGYTF. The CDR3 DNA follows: TGTGCCAGCAGCAAGATAGCTAACTATGGCTACACCTTC.

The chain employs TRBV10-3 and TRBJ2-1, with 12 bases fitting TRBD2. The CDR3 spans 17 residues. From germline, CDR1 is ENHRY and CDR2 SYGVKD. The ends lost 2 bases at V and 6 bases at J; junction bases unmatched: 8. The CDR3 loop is CAISEGLAGPGGNEQFF. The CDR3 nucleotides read TGTGCCATCAGTGAGGGACTAGCGGGGCCGGGAGGCAATGAGCAGTTCTTC.

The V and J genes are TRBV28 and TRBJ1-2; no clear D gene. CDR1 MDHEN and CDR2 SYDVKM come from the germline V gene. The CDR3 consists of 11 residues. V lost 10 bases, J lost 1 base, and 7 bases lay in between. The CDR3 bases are TGTGCCACAGCCAGTAACTATGGCTACACCTTC. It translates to CATASNYGYTF.

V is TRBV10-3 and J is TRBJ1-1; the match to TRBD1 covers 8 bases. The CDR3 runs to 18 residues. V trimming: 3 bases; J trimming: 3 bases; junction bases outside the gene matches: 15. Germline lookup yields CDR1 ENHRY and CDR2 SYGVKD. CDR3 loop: CAISDPRQRQGSYTEAFF. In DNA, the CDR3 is TGTGCCATCAGTGACCCGAGGCAACGACAGGGGTCGTACACTGAAGCTTTCTTT.

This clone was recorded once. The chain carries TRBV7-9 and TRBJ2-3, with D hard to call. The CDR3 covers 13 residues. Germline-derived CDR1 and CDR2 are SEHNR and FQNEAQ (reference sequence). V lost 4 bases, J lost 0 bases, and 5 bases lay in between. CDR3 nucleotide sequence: TGTGCCAGCAGCTCATTTAGCACAGATACGCAGTATTTT. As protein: CASSSFSTDTQYF.

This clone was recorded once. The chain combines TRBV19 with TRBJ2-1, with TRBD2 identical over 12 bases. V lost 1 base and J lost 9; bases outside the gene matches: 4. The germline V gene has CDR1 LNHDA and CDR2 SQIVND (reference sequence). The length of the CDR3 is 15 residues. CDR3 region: CASSIGTSGDGEQFF. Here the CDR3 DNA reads TGTGCCAGTAGTATAGGGACTAGCGGGGACGGTGAGCAGTTCTTC.

DNA of the CDR3: TGTGCCAGCAGCTTGGGTGCGGGCTCTGGAAACACCATATATTTT. Translation: CASSLGAGSGNTIYF. J is TRBJ1-3 and V is TRBV5-6; D unresolved. Germline lookup yields CDR1 SGHDT and CDR2 YYEEEE. The CDR3 has 15 residues. The V gene lost 0 bases and the J gene lost 0 bases, with 7 bases spanning the gap.

The CDR3 DNA reads TGTGCCAGCAGCCAAGGTGATAGCGGGGGGTGGACCGGGGAGCTGTTTTTT. Translating it yields CASSQGDSGGWTGELFF. The rearrangement links TRBV4-2 to TRBJ2-2; 10 bases are a match to TRBD2. J gave up 5 bases and V 1 base, and 7 bases lay outside the gene matches. The CDR3 consists of 17 residues. CDR1 and CDR2 from the germline V gene are LGHNA and YNFKEQ.

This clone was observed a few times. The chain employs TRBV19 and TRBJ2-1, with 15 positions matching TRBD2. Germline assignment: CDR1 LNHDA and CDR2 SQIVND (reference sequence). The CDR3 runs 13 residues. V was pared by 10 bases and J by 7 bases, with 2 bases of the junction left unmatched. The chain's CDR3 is CATGTSGGNEQFF. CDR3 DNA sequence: TGTGCCACCGGGACTAGCGGGGGGAATGAGCAGTTCTTC. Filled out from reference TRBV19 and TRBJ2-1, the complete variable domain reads DGGITQSPKYLFRKEGQNVTLSCEQNLNHDAMYWYRQDPGQGLRLIYYSQIVNDFQKGDIAEGYSVSREKKESFPLTVTSAQKNPTAFYLCATGTSGGNEQFFGPGTRLTVL.

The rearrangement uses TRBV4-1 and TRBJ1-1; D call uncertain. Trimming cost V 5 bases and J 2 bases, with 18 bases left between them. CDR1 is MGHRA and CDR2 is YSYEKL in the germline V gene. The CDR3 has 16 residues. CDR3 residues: CASSSLYVVANTEAFF. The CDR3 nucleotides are TGCGCCAGCAGCTCCTTATACGTGGTTGCTAACACTGAAGCTTTCTTT.

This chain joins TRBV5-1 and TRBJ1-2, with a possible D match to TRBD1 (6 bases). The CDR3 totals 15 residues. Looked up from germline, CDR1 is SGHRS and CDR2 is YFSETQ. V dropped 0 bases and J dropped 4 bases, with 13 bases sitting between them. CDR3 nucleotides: TGCGCCAGCAGCTTGGTTACAGGGCCGACCTATGGCTACACCTTC. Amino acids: CASSLVTGPTYGYTF.

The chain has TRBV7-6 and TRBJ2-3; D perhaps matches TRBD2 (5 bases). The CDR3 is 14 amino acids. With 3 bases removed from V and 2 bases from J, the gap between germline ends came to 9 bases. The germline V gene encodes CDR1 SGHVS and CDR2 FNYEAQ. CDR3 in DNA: TGTGCCAGCAGCTTCCCCGGGGTCACAGATACGCAGTATTTT. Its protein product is CASSFPGVTDTQYF. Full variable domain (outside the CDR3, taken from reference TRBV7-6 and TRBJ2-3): GAGVSQSPRYKVTKRGQDVALRCDPISGHVSLYWYRQALGQGPEFLTYFNYEAQQDKSGLPNDRFSAERPEGSISTLTIQRTEQRDSAMYRCASSFPGVTDTQYFGPGTRLTVL.

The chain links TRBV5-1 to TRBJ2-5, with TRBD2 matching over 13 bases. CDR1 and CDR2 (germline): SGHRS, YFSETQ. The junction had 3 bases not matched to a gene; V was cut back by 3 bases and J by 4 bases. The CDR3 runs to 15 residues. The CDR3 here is CASSSGLAGPETQYF. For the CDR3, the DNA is TGCGCCAGCAGCTCGGGACTAGCGGGACCAGAGACCCAGTACTTC.

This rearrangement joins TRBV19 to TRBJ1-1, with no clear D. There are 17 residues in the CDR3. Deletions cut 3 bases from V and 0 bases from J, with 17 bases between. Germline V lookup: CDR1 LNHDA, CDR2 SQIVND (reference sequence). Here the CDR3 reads CASSMMGSRIMNTEAFF. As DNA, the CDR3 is TGTGCCAGTAGTATGATGGGATCCAGGATCATGAACACTGAAGCTTTCTTT.

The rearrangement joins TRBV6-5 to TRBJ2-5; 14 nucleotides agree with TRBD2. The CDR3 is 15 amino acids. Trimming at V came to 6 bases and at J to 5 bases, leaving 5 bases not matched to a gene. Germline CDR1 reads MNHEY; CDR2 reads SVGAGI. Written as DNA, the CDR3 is TGTGCCAGCAGCCGGACTAGCGGGGGGTGGGAGACCCAGTACTTC. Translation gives CASSRTSGGWETQYF.

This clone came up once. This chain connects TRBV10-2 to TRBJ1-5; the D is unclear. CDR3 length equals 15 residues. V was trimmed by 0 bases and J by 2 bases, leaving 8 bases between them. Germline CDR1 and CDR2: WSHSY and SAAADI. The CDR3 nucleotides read TGCGCCAGCAGTGAGTCCGGGAACGGCAATCAGCCCCAGCATTTT. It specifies CASSESGNGNQPQHF.

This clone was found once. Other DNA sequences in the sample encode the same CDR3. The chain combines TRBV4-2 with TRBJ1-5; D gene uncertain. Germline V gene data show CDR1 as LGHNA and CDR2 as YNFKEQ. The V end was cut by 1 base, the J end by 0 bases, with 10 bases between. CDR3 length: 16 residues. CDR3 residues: CASSQGGGDSNQPQHF. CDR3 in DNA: TGTGCCAGCAGCCAAGGTGGAGGAGATAGCAATCAGCCCCAGCATTTT.

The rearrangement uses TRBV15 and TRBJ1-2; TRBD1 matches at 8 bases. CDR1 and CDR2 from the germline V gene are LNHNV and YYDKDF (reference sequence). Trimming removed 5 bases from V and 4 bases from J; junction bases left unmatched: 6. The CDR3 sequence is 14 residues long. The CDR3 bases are TGTGCCACCAGCCCCCAGGGGGCTAGCTATGGCTACACCTTC. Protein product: CATSPQGASYGYTF.

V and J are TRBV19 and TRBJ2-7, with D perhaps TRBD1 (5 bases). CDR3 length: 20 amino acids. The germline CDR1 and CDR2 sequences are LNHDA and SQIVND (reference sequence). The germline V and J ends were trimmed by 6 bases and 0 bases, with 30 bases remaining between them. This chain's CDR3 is CASSPAGKGFSSRYSYEQYF. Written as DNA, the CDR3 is TGTGCCAGTAGCCCGGCAGGGAAAGGTTTTTCCTCACGATACTCCTACGAGCAGTACTTC.

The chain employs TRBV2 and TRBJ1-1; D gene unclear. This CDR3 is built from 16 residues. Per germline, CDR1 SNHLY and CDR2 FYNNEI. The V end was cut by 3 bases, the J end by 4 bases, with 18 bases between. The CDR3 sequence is CASSDTSRRKGTEAFF. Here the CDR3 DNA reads TGTGCCAGCAGTGACACGAGTAGAAGGAAAGGCACTGAAGCTTTCTTT.

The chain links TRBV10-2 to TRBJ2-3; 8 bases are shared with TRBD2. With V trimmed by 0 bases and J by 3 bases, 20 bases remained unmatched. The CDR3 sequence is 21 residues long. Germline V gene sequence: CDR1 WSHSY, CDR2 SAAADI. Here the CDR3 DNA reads TGCGCCAGCAGTGAGTCGAGGTTTAAGCGGGGGCCGAGTTCGAAAACAGATACGCAGTATTTT. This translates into CASSESRFKRGPSSKTDTQYF.

CDR3 bases: TGCGCCAGCAGGGGGATACCTGGAAACACCATATATTTT. It yields the protein CASRGIPGNTIYF. V is TRBV10-2 and J is TRBJ1-3; D is ambiguous. Germline V gene lookup returns CDR1 WSHSY and CDR2 SAAADI. Trimming took 6 bases from V and 2 from J, leaving 8 bases between them. CDR3 length equals 13 residues.

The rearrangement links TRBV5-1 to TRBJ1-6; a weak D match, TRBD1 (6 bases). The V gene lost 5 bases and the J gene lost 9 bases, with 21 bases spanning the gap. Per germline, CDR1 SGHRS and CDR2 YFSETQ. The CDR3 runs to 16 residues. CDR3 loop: CASSRLGSDRFSPLHF. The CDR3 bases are TGCGCCAGCAGTCGTCTGGGATCGGACAGATTTTCACCCCTCCACTTT.

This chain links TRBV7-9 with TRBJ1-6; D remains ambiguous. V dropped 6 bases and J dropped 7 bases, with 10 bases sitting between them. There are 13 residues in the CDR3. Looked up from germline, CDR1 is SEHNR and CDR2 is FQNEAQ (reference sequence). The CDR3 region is CASRPSANSPLHF. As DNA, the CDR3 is TGTGCCAGCAGACCTAGCGCAAATTCACCCCTCCACTTT.

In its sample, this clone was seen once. CDR3 nucleotides: TGTGCCAGCACCCCAGAGGTGTGGGGCAATCAGCCCCAGCATTTT. As protein: CASTPEVWGNQPQHF. This chain connects TRBV28 to TRBJ1-5; D remains ambiguous. This CDR3 contains 15 residues. Trimming removed 7 bases from V and 2 bases from J, with 15 bases in between. The germline V gene encodes CDR1 MDHEN and CDR2 SYDVKM.